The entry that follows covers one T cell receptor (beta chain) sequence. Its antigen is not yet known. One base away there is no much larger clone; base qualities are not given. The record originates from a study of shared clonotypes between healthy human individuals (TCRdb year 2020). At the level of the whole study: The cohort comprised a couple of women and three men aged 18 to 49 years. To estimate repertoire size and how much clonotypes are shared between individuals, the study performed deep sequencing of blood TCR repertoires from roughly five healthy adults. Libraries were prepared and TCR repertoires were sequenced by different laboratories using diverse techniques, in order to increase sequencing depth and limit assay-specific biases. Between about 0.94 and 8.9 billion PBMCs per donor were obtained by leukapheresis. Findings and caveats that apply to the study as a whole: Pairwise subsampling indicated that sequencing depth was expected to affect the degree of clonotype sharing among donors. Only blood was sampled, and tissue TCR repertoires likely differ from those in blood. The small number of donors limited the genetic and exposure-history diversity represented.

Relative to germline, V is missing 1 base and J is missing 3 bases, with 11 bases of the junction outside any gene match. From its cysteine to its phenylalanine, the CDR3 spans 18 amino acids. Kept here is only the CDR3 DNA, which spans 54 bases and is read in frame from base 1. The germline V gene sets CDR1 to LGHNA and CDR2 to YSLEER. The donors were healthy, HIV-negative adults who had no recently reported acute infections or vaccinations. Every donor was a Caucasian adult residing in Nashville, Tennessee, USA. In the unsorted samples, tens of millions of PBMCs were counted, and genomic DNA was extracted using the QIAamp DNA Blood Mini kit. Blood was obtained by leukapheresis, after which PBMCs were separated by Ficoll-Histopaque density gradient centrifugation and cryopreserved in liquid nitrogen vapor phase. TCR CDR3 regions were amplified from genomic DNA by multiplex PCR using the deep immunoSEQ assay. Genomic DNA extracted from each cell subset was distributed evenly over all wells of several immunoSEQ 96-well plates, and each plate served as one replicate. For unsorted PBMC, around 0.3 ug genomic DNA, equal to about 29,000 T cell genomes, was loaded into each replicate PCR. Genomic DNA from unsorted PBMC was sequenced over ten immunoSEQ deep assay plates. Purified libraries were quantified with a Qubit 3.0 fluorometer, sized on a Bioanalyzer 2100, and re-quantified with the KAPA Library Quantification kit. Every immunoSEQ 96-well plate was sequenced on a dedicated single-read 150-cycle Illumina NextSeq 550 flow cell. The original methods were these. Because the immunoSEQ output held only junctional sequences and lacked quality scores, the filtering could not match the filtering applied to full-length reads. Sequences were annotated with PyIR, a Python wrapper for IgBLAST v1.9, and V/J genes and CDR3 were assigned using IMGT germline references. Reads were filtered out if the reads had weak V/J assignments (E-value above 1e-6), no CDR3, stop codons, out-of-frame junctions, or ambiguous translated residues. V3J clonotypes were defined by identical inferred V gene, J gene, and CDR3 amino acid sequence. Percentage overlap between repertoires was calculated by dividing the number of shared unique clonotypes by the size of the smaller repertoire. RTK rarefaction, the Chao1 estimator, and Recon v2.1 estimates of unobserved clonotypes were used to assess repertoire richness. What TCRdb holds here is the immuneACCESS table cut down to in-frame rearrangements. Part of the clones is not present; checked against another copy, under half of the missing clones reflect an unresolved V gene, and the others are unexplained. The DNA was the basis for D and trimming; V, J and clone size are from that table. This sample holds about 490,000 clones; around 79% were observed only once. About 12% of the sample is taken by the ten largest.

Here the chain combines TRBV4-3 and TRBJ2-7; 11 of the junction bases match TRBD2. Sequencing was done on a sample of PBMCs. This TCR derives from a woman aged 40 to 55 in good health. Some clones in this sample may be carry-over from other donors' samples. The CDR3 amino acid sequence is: CASSQVAGSLAGGYEQYF. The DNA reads TGCGCCAGCAGCCAAGTCGCAGGTTCCCTAGCGGGAGGCTACGAGCAGTACTTC.